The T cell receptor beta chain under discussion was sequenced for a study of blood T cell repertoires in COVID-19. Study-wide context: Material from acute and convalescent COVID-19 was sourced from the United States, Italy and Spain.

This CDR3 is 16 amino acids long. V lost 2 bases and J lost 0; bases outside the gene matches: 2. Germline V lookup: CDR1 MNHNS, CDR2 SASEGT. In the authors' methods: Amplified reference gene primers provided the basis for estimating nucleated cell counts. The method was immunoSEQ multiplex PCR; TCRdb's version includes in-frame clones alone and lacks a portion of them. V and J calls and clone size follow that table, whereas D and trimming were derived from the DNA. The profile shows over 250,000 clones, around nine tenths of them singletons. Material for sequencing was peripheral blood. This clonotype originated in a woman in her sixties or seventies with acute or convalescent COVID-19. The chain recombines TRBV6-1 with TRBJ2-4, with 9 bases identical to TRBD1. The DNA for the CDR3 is TGTGCCAGCAGTGAAACAGGGGGCGCAGCCAAAAACATTCAGTACTTC. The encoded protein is CASSETGGAAKNIQYF.